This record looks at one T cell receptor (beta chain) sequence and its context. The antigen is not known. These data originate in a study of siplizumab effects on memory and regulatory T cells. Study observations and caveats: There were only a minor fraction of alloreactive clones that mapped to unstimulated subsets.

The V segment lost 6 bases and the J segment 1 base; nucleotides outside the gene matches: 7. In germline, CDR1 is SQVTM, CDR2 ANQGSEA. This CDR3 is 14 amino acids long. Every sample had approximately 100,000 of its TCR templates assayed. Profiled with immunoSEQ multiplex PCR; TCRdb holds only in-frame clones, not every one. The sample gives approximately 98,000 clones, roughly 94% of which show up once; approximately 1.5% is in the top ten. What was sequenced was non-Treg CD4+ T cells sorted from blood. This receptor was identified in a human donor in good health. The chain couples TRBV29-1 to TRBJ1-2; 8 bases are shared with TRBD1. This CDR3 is CSVGNRGVNYGYTF. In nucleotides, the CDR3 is TGCAGCGTGGGAAACAGGGGGGTTAACTATGGCTACACCTTC. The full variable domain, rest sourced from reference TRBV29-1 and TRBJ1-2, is SAVISQKPSRDICQRGTSLTIQCQVDSQVTMMFWYRQQPGQSLTLIATANQGSEATYESGFVIDKFPISRPNLTFSTLTVSNMSPEDSSIYLCSVGNRGVNYGYTFGSGTRLTVV.